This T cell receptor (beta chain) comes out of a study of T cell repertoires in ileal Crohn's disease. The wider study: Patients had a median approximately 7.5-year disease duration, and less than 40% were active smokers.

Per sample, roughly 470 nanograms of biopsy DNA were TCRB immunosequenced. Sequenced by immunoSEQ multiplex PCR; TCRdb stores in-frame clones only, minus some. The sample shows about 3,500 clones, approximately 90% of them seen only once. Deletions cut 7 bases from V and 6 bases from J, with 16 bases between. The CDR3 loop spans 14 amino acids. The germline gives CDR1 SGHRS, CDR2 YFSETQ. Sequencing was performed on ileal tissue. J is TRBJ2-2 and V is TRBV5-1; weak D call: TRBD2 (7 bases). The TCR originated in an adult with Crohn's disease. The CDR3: CASERDTGAGELFF. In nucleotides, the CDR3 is TGCGCCAGCGAGCGGGACACCGGTGCCGGGGAGCTGTTTTTT.